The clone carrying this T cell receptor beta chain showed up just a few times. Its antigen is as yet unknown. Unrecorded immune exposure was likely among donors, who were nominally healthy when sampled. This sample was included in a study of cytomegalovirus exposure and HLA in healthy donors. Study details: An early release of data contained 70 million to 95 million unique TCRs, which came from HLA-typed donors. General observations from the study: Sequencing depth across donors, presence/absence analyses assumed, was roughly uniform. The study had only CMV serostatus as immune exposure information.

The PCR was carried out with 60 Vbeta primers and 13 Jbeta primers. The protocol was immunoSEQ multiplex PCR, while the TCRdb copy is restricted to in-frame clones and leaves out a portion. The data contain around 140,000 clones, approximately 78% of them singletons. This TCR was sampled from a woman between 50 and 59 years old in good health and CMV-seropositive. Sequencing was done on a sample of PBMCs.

CDR3 loop: CAWSVTSGAYNEQFF. DNA of the CDR3: TGTGCCTGGAGTGTAACTAGCGGGGCTTACAATGAGCAGTTCTTC. The chain couples TRBV30 to TRBJ2-1, with TRBD2 matching 10 bases. V was clipped by 0 bases and J by 4 bases; unmatched bases: 3. The germline CDR1 and CDR2 sequences are GTSNPN and SVGIG (reference sequence). This CDR3 spans 15 amino acids.